This T cell receptor (beta chain) was recorded in a study of blood T cell repertoires in COVID-19 (dated by TCRdb to 2020 to 2021). Describing the broader study: The collaborator samples originated in the United States, Italy and Spain and spanned the acute and convalescent phases of COVID-19. The prospective study material was composed of cDNA or gDNA derived from T cells, B-cell-depleted T cells, or PBMCs. Deeply sampled blood TCRbeta repertoires from subjects exposed to, actively infected with, or recovered from COVID-19 were included in the dataset. The repertoires were made available in a free public database intended to serve as a resource for research on the immune response to SARS-CoV-2. Samples came from the ongoing ImmuneRACE study (first 160 participants) plus 1,254 subjects from 6 global collaborators. The sample metadata nearly always contained a de-identified subject ID, COVID-19 status, age in years and sex. Where available, HLA class I and class II types were obtained from metadata supplied by the sample provider rather than from assay-based typing.

TCRbeta CDR3 regions were amplified from genomic DNA using the immunoSEQ Assay, a bias-controlled multiplex PCR. Concerning the study's data processing: Nucleated cell counts per sample were estimated from amplification of reference gene primers within the assay. To quantify the absolute abundance of each unique TCRbeta CDR3 rearrangement, sequence reads were collapsed and filtered. Productive Simpson clonality was computed per sample as the square root of Simpson's diversity index over productive rearrangements. What TCRdb holds here is the immuneACCESS table cut down to in-frame rearrangements. Part of the clones is not present; checked against another copy, under half of the missing clones reflect an unresolved V gene, and the others are unexplained. V, J and clone size derive from that table, while D and trimming were established from the DNA sequence. This sample holds roughly 99,000 clones; 79% were observed only once. The top ten clonotypes cover roughly 18% of the sample.

Between the V and J ends, shortened by 2 bases and 3 bases respectively, the junction contains 7 bases. Measured from the cysteine to the phenylalanine, the CDR3 is 14 residues long. CDR3 DNA is the only sequence kept; it has 42 bases, read in frame from the first base. CDR1 MNHNY and CDR2 SVGAGI were looked up in the germline V gene (reference sequence). Study-wide findings and limitations: How much clinical and demographic metadata was included differed by source and by participant, and the metadata was provided uncurated.

As for this clone: Its binding antigen is unknown. No qualities accompany the bases; no much larger clone lies one base away.

Whole blood was collected in K2EDTA tubes by collaborating institutions according to the institutions' own protocols. For TCRbeta analysis, collaborators shipped samples as frozen whole blood, isolated PBMCs, or DNA extracted from either of those sample types. Input material: peripheral blood. The chain joins TRBV6-6 to TRBJ2-2; TRBD1 is possibly the D segment (5 matching bases). This receptor was obtained from a woman older than 75 with active or convalescent COVID-19. The nucleotide sequence is given as TGTGCCAGCAGTTACGCCAGGGACACCGGGGAGCTGTTTTTT. Its translation is CASSYARDTGELFF.